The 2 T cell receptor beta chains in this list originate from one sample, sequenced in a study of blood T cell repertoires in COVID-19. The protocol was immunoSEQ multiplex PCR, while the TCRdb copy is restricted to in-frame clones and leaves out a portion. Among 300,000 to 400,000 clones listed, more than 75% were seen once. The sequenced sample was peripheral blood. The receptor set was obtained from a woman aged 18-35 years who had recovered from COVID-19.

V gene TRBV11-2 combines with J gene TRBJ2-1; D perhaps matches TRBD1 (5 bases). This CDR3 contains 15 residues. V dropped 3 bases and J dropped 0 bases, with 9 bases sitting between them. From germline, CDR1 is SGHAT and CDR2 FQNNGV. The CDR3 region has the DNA TGTGCCAGCAGCTTTTCAGGGAACTCCTACAATGAGCAGTTCTTC. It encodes CASSFSGNSYNEQFF. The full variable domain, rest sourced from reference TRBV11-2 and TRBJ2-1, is EAGVAQSPRYKIIEKRQSVAFWCNPISGHATLYWYQQILGQGPKLLIQFQNNGVVDDSQLPKDRFSAERLKGVDSTLKIQPAKLEDSAVYLCASSFSGNSYNEQFFGPGTRLTVL.

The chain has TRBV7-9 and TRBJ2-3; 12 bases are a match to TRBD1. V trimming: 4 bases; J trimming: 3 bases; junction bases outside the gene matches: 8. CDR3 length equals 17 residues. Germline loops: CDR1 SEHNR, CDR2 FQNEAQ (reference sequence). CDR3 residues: CASSSTGQGAKTDTQYF. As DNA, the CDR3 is TGTGCCAGCAGCTCAACGGGACAGGGGGCGAAAACAGATACGCAGTATTTT.